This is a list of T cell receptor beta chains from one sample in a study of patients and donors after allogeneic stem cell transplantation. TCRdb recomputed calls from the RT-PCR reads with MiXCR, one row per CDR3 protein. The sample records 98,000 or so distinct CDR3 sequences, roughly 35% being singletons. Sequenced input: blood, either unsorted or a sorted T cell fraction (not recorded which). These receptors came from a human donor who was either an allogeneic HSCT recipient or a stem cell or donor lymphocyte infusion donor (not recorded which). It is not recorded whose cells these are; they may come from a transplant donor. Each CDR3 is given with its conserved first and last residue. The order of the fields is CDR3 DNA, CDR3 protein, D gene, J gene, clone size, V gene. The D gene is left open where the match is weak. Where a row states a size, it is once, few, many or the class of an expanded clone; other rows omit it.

DNA: TGTGCCAGCTCACCGCGGAGGGGGCTCACAGATACGCAGTATTTT
CDR3: CASSPRRGLTDTQYF
D: .
J: TRBJ2-3
size: .
V: TRBV18

DNA: TGTGCCAGCAGCTCAGCGGAAGCCTACGAGCAGTACTTC
CDR3: CASSSAEAYEQYF
D: .
J: TRBJ2-7
size: .
V: TRBV7-9

DNA: TGCGCCAGCAGCGGCGGGACATTCTCTGGAAACACCATATATTTT
CDR3: CASSGGTFSGNTIYF
D: .
J: TRBJ1-3
size: many
V: TRBV5-1

DNA: TGTGCCACCAGTGAAAAACCACTAGCGGGAGGGCCCTATGAGCAGTTCTTC
CDR3: CATSEKPLAGGPYEQFF
D: TRBD2
J: TRBJ2-1
size: once
V: TRBV24-1

DNA: TGTGCCAGCAGCTTTAAGGCAGATACGCAGTATTTT
CDR3: CASSFKADTQYF
D: .
J: TRBJ2-3
size: .
V: TRBV7-2

DNA: TGCAGTGCGAAGACTAGCGGGCCTTACGAGCAGTACTTC
CDR3: CSAKTSGPYEQYF
D: TRBD2
J: TRBJ2-7
size: .
V: TRBV20-1

DNA: TGCAGTGCAAGGGACAGGGGGAGCAATCAGCCCCAGCATTTT
CDR3: CSARDRGSNQPQHF
D: TRBD1
J: TRBJ1-5
size: few
V: TRBV20-1

DNA: TGCAGTGCTAGCGGGGACAACCTCTACAATGAGCAGTTCTTC
CDR3: CSASGDNLYNEQFF
D: .
J: TRBJ2-1
size: .
V: TRBV20-1

DNA: TGTGCCAGCAGTTACCGGAGCGGGAGAGGATACAATGAGCAGTTCTTC
CDR3: CASSYRSGRGYNEQFF
D: TRBD2
J: TRBJ2-1
size: .
V: TRBV6-2/TRBV6-3

DNA: TGTGCCAGCAGCCAACTCCCCTACGAGCAGTACTTC
CDR3: CASSQLPYEQYF
D: .
J: TRBJ2-7
size: .
V: TRBV7-9

DNA: TGTGCCACCAGCAGAGTTATTGCGTTGGGACAGGGTGCAACTAATGAAAAACTGTTTTTT
CDR3: CATSRVIALGQGATNEKLFF
D: TRBD1
J: TRBJ1-4
size: .
V: TRBV15

DNA: TGTGCCAGCAGCTTGGACAACTCTGGAAACACCATATATTTT
CDR3: CASSLDNSGNTIYF
D: .
J: TRBJ1-3
size: few
V: TRBV7-2

DNA: TGTGCCAGCAGGACAAGGCAAAACACTGAAGCTTTCTTT
CDR3: CASRTRQNTEAFF
D: .
J: TRBJ1-1
size: many
V: TRBV6-5

DNA: TGCAGTGCTAACCAGGGTTTAGGCAATCAGCCCCAGCATTTT
CDR3: CSANQGLGNQPQHF
D: .
J: TRBJ1-5
size: few
V: TRBV20-1

DNA: TGTGCCAGCAGCTTTGAGGCCCCCGAGCAGTACTTC
CDR3: CASSFEAPEQYF
D: .
J: TRBJ2-7
size: .
V: TRBV7-9

DNA: TGTGCCAGCAGTTATGTCAGTGAGCAGTACTTC
CDR3: CASSYVSEQYF
D: .
J: TRBJ2-7
size: few
V: TRBV12-3/TRBV12-4

DNA: TGCGCCAGCAGCTTGAGACAGGGAGTTGCAGATACGCAGTATTTT
CDR3: CASSLRQGVADTQYF
D: TRBD1
J: TRBJ2-3
size: few
V: TRBV5-1

DNA: TGCGCCAGCAGCCAAGGGGTGGTGGAGACCCAGTACTTC
CDR3: CASSQGVVETQYF
D: .
J: TRBJ2-5
size: .
V: TRBV4-1

DNA: TGTGCCAGCAGCCAGGGGACAGGGTACGGCGAGCAGTACTTC
CDR3: CASSQGTGYGEQYF
D: TRBD1
J: TRBJ2-7
size: few
V: TRBV4-2

DNA: TGTGCCAGCAGTTCGAATGACTACACCTTC
CDR3: CASSSNDYTF
D: .
J: TRBJ1-2
size: .
V: TRBV28

DNA: TGTGCCACCCGGGACAGGGCGACCGGGGAGCTGTTTTTT
CDR3: CATRDRATGELFF
D: TRBD1
J: TRBJ2-2
size: few
V: TRBV24-1

DNA: TGTGCCAGCAGTCCCGGGACATCTCTCTCCTACGAGCAGTACTTC
CDR3: CASSPGTSLSYEQYF
D: .
J: TRBJ2-7
size: few
V: TRBV6-2/TRBV6-3

DNA: TGTGCCATCTTGGGCCAAGGGAATGAGCAGTTCTTC
CDR3: CAILGQGNEQFF
D: .
J: TRBJ2-1
size: .
V: TRBV10-3

DNA: TGTGCCAGCAGCTTAGCTAGCGGCAAGGGGGGTGAGCAGTTCTTC
CDR3: CASSLASGKGGEQFF
D: .
J: TRBJ2-1
size: .
V: TRBV7-9

DNA: TGTGCCAGCAGCTTAGCATGGACAGGAAGACTGAACACTGAAGCTTTCTTT
CDR3: CASSLAWTGRLNTEAFF
D: TRBD1
J: TRBJ1-1
size: .
V: TRBV7-9

DNA: TGTGCCAGCAGTTCTCAGCCCCAGCATTTT
CDR3: CASSSQPQHF
D: .
J: TRBJ1-5
size: few
V: TRBV6-2/TRBV6-3

DNA: TGCAGTGCTAGAGACCCGACAGGGGGGTTTGGCTACACCTTC
CDR3: CSARDPTGGFGYTF
D: TRBD1
J: TRBJ1-2
size: .
V: TRBV20-1

DNA: TGTGCCAGCAGCACTCCCTCGGGGGACACCTATAATTCACCCCTCCACTTT
CDR3: CASSTPSGDTYNSPLHF
D: .
J: TRBJ1-6
size: .
V: TRBV4-2

DNA: TGTGCCAGCAGTTTGGCGACAGGCCGGAAGAACACTGAAGCTTTCTTT
CDR3: CASSLATGRKNTEAFF
D: .
J: TRBJ1-1
size: many
V: TRBV27

DNA: TGTGCCAGCAGCCCGAGGACAGGGGGCTCGGATGGCTACACCTTC
CDR3: CASSPRTGGSDGYTF
D: TRBD1
J: TRBJ1-2
size: .
V: TRBV7-2

DNA: TGTGCCAGCAGCCATTCGGGGACAGCCGCTGAAGCTTTCTTT
CDR3: CASSHSGTAAEAFF
D: TRBD1
J: TRBJ1-1
size: .
V: TRBV7-9

DNA: TGTGCCAGCAGCCGGGAGGTAGTCCCCACAGATACGCAGTATTTT
CDR3: CASSREVVPTDTQYF
D: TRBD2
J: TRBJ2-3
size: few
V: TRBV11-2

DNA: TGTGCCAGCAGCACGGGACTGAACAATGAGCAGTTCTTC
CDR3: CASSTGLNNEQFF
D: .
J: TRBJ2-1
size: .
V: TRBV7-3

DNA: TGTGCCAGCAGCCCCGGGACTAGCTATCCAGATACGCAGTATTTT
CDR3: CASSPGTSYPDTQYF
D: TRBD2
J: TRBJ2-3
size: few
V: TRBV7-3

DNA: TGTGCCAGCAGTTTCGGGGACAGGATTCCCCTTCGGCAGTTCTTC
CDR3: CASSFGDRIPLRQFF
D: TRBD1
J: TRBJ2-1
size: .
V: TRBV28

DNA: TGCAGCGTGGGTTACGAGAGCACCATATATTTT
CDR3: CSVGYESTIYF
D: .
J: TRBJ1-3
size: few
V: TRBV29-1

DNA: TGCAGCGTTCCCGGAAGGCCGGGGAACACTGAAGCTTTCTTT
CDR3: CSVPGRPGNTEAFF
D: .
J: TRBJ1-1
size: few
V: TRBV29-1

DNA: TGTGCCAGCAGCCTCCAATACGAGCAGTACTTC
CDR3: CASSLQYEQYF
D: .
J: TRBJ2-7
size: .
V: TRBV3-1

DNA: TGTGCCAGCAGTGAAAGAGGGGGACAGGGATCACCCCTCCACTTT
CDR3: CASSERGGQGSPLHF
D: TRBD1
J: TRBJ1-6
size: few
V: TRBV6-1

DNA: TGCGCCAGCAGCTTGAGGACCGGGGAGTCCACCGGGGAGCTGTTTTTT
CDR3: CASSLRTGESTGELFF
D: .
J: TRBJ2-2
size: .
V: TRBV5-1

DNA: TGTGCCTTACAGGGGGCTAGCAATCAGCCCCAGCATTTT
CDR3: CALQGASNQPQHF
D: TRBD1
J: TRBJ1-5
size: few
V: TRBV30

DNA: TGCGCCAGCACCTATCTTTGGACAGGGGAGGGGTACACTGAAGCTTTCTTT
CDR3: CASTYLWTGEGYTEAFF
D: TRBD1
J: TRBJ1-1
size: .
V: TRBV5-1

DNA: TGTGCCAGCAGTTTGGGGGAGAACTTCTCCTACGAGCAGTACTTC
CDR3: CASSLGENFSYEQYF
D: .
J: TRBJ2-7
size: few
V: TRBV12-3/TRBV12-4

DNA: TGCGCCAGCACGCCCGGGGGGGGACTGACTAATGAAAAACTGTTTTTT
CDR3: CASTPGGGLTNEKLFF
D: .
J: TRBJ1-4
size: .
V: TRBV4-1

DNA: TGTGCCAGCAGCTTAGAGGGAAACACCATATATTTT
CDR3: CASSLEGNTIYF
D: .
J: TRBJ1-3
size: many
V: TRBV13

DNA: TGTGCCAGCAGCTTAGGACAATATCAAGAGACCCAGTACTTC
CDR3: CASSLGQYQETQYF
D: .
J: TRBJ2-5
size: few
V: TRBV7-9

DNA: TGTGCCAGCAGCCTAAGGGAGGAACGGCCCGAAGCTTTCTTT
CDR3: CASSLREERPEAFF
D: .
J: TRBJ1-1
size: .
V: TRBV7-2

DNA: TGCGCCAGCAGCCAAGATCCCTACAGGGGTGGGGTTGGCTACACCTTC
CDR3: CASSQDPYRGGVGYTF
D: TRBD1
J: TRBJ1-2
size: .
V: TRBV4-3

DNA: TGTGCCAGCAGCCACATCCCGGGACAACGGTCGGACACTGAAGCTTTCTTT
CDR3: CASSHIPGQRSDTEAFF
D: .
J: TRBJ1-1
size: .
V: TRBV3-1

DNA: TGTGCCAGCAGTCCAGGACAGTCCTACAATGAGCAGTTCTTC
CDR3: CASSPGQSYNEQFF
D: .
J: TRBJ2-1
size: .
V: TRBV7-9

DNA: TGCAGCGTTTACCTCCGGGACAGCCCCGAAAAACTGTTTTTT
CDR3: CSVYLRDSPEKLFF
D: TRBD1
J: TRBJ1-4
size: many
V: TRBV29-1

DNA: TGCGCCAGCAGCGGCCGTCCTATGGGTGACACTGAAGCTTTCTTT
CDR3: CASSGRPMGDTEAFF
D: .
J: TRBJ1-1
size: .
V: TRBV5-1

DNA: TGTGCCATCAGTGAGACGGGGGCGAAATCCTACGAGCAGTACTTC
CDR3: CAISETGAKSYEQYF
D: .
J: TRBJ2-7
size: few
V: TRBV10-3

DNA: TGTGCCACCAGCAGAGATTGGGGAAATTCACCCCTCCACTTT
CDR3: CATSRDWGNSPLHF
D: .
J: TRBJ1-6
size: few
V: TRBV15

DNA: TGTGCCAGCAGCTTAGGGAAGGGGCGGAGGGCTGGAAACACCATATATTTT
CDR3: CASSLGKGRRAGNTIYF
D: .
J: TRBJ1-3
size: .
V: TRBV7-8

DNA: TGCAGTCGTCGGGAGATGCGGCATGAGCAGTTCTTC
CDR3: CSRREMRHEQFF
D: .
J: TRBJ2-1
size: .
V: TRBV20-1

DNA: TGTGCCAGCAGTGCGACGGGAAATCAGCCCCAGCATTTT
CDR3: CASSATGNQPQHF
D: .
J: TRBJ1-5
size: few
V: TRBV28